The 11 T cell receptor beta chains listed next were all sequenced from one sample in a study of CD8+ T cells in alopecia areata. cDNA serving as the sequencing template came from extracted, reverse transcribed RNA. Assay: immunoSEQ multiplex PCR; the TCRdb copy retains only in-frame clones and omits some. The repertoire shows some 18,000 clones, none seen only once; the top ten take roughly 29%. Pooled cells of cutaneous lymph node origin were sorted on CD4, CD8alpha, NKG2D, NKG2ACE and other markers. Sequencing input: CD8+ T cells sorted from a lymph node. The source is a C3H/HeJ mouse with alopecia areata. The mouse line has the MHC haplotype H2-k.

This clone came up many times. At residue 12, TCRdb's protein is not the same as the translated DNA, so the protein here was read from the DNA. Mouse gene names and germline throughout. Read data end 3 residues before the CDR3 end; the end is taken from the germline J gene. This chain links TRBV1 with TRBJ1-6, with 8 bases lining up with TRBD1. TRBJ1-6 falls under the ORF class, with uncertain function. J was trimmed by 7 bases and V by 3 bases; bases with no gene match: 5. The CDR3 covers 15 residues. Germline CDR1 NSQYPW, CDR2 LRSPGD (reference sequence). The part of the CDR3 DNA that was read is TGCACCTGCAGTGCCTTCCAGGGGGCGAATTCGCCC. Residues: CTCSAFQGANSP. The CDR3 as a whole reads CTCSAFQGANSPLYF.

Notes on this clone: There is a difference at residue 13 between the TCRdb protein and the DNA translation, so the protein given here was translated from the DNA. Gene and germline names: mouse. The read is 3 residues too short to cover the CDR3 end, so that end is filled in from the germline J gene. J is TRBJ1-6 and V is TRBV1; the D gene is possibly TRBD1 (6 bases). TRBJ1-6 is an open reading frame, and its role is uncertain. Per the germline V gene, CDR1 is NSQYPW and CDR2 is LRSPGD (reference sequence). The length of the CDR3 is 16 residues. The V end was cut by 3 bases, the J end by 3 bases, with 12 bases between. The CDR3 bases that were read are TGCACCTGCAGTGCCCCTTTCAGGGGCTATAATTCGCCC. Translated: CTCSAPFRGYNSP. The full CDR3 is CTCSAPFRGYNSPLYF.

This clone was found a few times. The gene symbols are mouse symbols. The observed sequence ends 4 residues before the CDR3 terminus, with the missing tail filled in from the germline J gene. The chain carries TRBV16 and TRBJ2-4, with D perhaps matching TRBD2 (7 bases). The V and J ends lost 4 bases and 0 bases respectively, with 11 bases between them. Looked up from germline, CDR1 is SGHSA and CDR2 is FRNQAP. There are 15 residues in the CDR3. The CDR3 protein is CASSSGGRSQNTLYF. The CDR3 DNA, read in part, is TGTGCAAGCAGCTCGGGGGGCCGCAGTCAAAAC.

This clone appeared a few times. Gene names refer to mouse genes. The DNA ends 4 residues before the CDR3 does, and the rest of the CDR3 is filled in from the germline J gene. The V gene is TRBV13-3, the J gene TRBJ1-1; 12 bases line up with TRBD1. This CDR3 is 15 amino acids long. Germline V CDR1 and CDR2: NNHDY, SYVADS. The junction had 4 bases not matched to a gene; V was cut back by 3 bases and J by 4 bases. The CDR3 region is CASSAGTGGSTEVFF. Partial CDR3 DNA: TGTGCCAGCAGTGCCGGGACAGGGGGCAGCACA.

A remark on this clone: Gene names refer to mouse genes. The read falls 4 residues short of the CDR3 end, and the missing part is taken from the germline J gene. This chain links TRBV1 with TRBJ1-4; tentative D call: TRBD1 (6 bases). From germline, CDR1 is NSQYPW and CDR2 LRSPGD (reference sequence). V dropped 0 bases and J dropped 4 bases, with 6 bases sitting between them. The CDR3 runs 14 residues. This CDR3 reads CTCSADRGNERLFF. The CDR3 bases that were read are TGCACCTGCAGTGCAGACAGGGGCAACGAA.

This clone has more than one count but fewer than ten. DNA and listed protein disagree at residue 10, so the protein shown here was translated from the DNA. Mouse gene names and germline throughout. The CDR3 DNA, read in part, is TGTGCCAGCAGTATAAGGAGGGGAAATCCG. Translated: CASSIRRGNP. In full, the CDR3 is CASSIRRGNPLYF. V usage is TRBV19 and J usage is TRBJ1-3; possible D gene TRBD1, 5 bases. With the read ending 3 residues before the CDR3 end, the germline J gene is used to fill in that end. CDR3 length: 13 amino acids. CDR1 and CDR2 (germline): FNHDT, SITEND (reference sequence).

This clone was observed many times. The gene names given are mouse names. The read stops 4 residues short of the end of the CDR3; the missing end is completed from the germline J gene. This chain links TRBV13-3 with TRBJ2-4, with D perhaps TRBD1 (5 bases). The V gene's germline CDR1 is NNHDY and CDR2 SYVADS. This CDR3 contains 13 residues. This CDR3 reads CASSDRAENTLYF. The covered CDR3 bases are TGTGCCAGCAGTGACAGGGCAGAAAAC.

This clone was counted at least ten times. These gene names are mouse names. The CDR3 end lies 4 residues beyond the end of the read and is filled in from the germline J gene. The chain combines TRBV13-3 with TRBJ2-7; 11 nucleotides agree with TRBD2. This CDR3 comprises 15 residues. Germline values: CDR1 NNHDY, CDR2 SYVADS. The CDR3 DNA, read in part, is TGTGCCAGCATCTCCCCCGTACTGGGGGGGCAT. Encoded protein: CASISPVLGGH. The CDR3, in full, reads CASISPVLGGHEQYF.

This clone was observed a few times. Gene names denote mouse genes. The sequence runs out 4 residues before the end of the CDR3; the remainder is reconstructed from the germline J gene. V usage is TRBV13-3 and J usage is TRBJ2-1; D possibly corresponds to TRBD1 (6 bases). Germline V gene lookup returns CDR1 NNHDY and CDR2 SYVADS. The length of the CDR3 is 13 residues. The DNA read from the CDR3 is TGTGCCAGCAGACACAGGGTGGGAGCT. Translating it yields CASRHRVGA. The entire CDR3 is CASRHRVGAEQFF.

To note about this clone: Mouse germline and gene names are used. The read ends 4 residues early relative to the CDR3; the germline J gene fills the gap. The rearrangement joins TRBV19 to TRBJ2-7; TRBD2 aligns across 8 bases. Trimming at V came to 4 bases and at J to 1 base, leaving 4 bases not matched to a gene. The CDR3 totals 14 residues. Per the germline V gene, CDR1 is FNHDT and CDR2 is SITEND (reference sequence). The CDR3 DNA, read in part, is TGTGCCAGCAGTGGGGGGGGCGCGTCCTAT. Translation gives CASSGGGASY. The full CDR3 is CASSGGGASYEQYF.

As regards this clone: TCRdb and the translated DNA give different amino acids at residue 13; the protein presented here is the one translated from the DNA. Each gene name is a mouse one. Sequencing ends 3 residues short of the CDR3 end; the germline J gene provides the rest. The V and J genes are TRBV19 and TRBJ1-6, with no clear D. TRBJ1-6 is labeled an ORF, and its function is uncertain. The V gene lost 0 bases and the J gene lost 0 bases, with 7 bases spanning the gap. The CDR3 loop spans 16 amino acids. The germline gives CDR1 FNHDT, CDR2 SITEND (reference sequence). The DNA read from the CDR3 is TGTGCCAGCAGTATAGTACAGAATTCCTATAATTCGCCC. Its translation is CASSIVQNSYNSP. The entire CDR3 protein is CASSIVQNSYNSPLYF.